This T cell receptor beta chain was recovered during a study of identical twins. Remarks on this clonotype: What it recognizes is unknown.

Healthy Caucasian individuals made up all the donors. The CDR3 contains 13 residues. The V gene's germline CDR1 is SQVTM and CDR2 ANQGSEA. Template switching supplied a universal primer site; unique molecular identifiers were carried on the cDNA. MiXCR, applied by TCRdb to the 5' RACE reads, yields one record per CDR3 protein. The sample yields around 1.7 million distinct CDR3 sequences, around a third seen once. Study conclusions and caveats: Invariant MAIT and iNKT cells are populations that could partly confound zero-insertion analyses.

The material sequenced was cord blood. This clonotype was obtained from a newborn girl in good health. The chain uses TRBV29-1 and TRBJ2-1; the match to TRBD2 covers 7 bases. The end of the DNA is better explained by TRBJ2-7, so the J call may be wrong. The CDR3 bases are TGCAGCGTTCGGGGGGTCGCCTACAATGAGCAGTACTTC. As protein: CSVRGVAYNEQYF.